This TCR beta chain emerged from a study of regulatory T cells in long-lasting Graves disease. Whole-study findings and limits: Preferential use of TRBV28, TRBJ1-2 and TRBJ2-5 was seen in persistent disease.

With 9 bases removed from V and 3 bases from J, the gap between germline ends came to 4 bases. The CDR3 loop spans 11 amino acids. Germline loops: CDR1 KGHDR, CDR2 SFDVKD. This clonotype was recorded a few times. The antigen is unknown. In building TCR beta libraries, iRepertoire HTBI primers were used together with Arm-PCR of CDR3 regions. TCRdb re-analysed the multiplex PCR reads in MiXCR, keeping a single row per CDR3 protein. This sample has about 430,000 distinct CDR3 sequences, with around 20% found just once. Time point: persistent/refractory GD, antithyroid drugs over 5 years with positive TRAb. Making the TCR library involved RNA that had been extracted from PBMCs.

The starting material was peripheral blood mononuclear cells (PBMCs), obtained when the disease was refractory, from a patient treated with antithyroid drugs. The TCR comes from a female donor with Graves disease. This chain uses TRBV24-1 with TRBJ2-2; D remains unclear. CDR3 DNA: TGTGCCACCGGGGACACCGGGGAGCTGTTTTTT. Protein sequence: CATGDTGELFF.